Described below is a single T cell receptor (beta chain) sequence and its context. Its antigen is not yet known. Base qualities are not recorded, but no much larger clone differs from it by a single base. TCRbeta CDR3 regions were amplified from genomic DNA by means of the immunoSEQ Assay, a bias-controlled multiplex PCR. Per the original workflow: The number of nucleated cells in each sample was estimated by amplification of reference gene primers within the assay. To quantify the absolute abundance of each unique TCRbeta CDR3 rearrangement, sequence reads were collapsed and filtered. For each sample, productive Simpson clonality was calculated as the square root of Simpson's diversity index over productive rearrangements. TCRdb's version of the immuneACCESS table is confined to in-frame rearrangements and falls short of the full clone set. An unresolved V gene accounts for under half of the shortfall where checked; the remainder is of unknown origin. V, J and clone size reflect that table, while D and trimming were determined from the DNA. This sample is represented by around 300,000 clones; roughly 90% of them were singletons. Around 1% of the sample is taken by the ten largest.

These data are taken from a study of blood T cell repertoires in COVID-19 (TCRdb year 2020). For the wider study: Collaborator samples came from the United States, Italy and Spain and covered acute and convalescent phases of COVID-19. The material from the prospective study consisted of cDNA or gDNA derived from T cells, B-cell-depleted T cells, or PBMCs. Deeply sampled blood TCRbeta repertoires from subjects exposed to, actively infected with, or recovered from COVID-19 were included in the dataset. The repertoires were released in a freely available public database intended as a resource for research on the immune response to SARS-CoV-2. The samples were drawn from two sources: the first 160 participants of the ongoing ImmuneRACE study, and 950 to 1,500 subjects contributed by 6 global collaborators. Nearly every sample came with metadata listing a de-identified subject ID, COVID-19 status, age in years and sex. Where available, HLA class I and class II types were obtained from metadata supplied by the sample provider rather than from assay-based typing. General conclusions and limits of the study: The amount of clinical and demographic metadata varied by source and participant and was provided uncurated.

Participants in the prospective study were enrolled through a virtual design, were aged roughly 18 to 95 years, and lived in some 24 United States geographic areas. Cohort assignment in the prospective study relied on participant-reported clinical history from a screening survey and a study questionnaire. Recovered participants in ImmuneRACE Cohort 3 were defined as having two consecutive negative NP/OP PCR tests, clearance from a healthcare professional, or resolution of symptoms. In the prospective study, whole blood, serum and a nasopharyngeal or oropharyngeal swab were collected from each participant by mobile phlebotomists. Participants in the prospective study had the option to provide additional blood draws and questionnaires over a roughly 2-month period. Before DNA extraction, prospective study blood samples were shipped either frozen or at room temperature. CDR1 and CDR2 were assigned from the germline V gene as SGHDN and FVKESK. The CDR3 measures 15 amino acids from cysteine to phenylalanine. CDR3 DNA is the only sequence kept; it has 45 bases, read in frame from the first base. At the junction V is shortened by 4 bases and J by 10 bases, with 20 bases in between.

Sequencing used PBMCs or T cells enriched from blood (not recorded which). This clonotype was sampled from a woman aged 30 to 39 who had recovered from COVID-19. The rearrangement joined TRBV14 to TRBJ2-1, with TRBD2 tentatively as D gene (5 bases match). The CDR3 protein is CASSPYGGLPEEQFF. The nucleotide sequence is given as TGTGCCAGCAGCCCGTACGGCGGGCTACCGGAAGAGCAGTTCTTC.